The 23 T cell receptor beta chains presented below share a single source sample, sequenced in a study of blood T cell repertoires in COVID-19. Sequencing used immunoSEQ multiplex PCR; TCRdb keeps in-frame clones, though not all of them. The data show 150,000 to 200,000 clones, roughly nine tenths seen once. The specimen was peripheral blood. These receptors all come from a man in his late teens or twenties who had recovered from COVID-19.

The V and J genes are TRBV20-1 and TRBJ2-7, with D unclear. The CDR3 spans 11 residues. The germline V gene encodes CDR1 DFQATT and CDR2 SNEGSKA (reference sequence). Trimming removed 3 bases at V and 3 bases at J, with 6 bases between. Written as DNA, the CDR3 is TGCAGTGCTAGGTCTAGCTACGAGCAGTACTTC. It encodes CSARSSYEQYF.

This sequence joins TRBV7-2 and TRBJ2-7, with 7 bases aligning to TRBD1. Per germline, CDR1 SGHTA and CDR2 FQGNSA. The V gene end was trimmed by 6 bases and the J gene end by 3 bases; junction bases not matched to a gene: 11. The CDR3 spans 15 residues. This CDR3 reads CASRTGWAGVYEQYF. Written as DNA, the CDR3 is TGTGCCAGCAGGACAGGGTGGGCAGGGGTCTACGAGCAGTACTTC.

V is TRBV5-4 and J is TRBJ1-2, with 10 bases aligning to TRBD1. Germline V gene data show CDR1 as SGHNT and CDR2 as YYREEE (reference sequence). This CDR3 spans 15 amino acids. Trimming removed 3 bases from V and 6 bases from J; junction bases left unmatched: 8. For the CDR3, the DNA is TGTGCCAGCAGCTCCCGGGACAGGGGCTCCCATGGCTACACCTTC. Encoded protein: CASSSRDRGSHGYTF.

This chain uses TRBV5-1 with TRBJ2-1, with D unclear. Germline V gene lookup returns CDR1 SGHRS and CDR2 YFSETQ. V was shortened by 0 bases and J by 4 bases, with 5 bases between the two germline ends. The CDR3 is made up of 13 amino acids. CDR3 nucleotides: TGCGCCAGCAGCTTGGACTATTACAATGAGCAGTTCTTC. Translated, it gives CASSLDYYNEQFF.

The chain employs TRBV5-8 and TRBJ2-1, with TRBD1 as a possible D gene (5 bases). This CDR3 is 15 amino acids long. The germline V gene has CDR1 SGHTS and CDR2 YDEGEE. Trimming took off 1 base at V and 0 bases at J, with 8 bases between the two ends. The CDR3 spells CASSLQGSSYNEQFF. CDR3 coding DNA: TGTGCCAGCAGCTTGCAGGGTAGCTCCTACAATGAGCAGTTCTTC. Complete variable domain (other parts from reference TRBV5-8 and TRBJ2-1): EAGVTQSPTHLIKTRGQQATLRCSPISGHTSVYWYQQALGLGLQFLLWYDEGEERNRGNFPPRFSGRQFPNYSSELNVNALELEDSALYLCASSLQGSSYNEQFFGPGTRLTVL.

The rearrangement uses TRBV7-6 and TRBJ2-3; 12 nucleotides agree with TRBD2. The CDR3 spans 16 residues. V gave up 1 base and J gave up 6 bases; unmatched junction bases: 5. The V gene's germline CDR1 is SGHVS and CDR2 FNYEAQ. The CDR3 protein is CASSLVATSGSDTQYF. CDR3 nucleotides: TGTGCCAGCAGCTTAGTTGCGACTAGCGGGAGTGATACGCAGTATTTT. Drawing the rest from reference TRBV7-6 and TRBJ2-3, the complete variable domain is GAGVSQSPRYKVTKRGQDVALRCDPISGHVSLYWYRQALGQGPEFLTYFNYEAQQDKSGLPNDRFSAERPEGSISTLTIQRTEQRDSAMYRCASSLVATSGSDTQYFGPGTRLTVL.

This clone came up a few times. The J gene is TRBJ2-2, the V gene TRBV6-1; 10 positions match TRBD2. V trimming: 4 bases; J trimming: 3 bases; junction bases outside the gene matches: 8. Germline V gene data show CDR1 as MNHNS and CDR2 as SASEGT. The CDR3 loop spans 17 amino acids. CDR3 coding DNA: TGTGCCAGCAGTGTCACTACTAGCGGGACTGACACCGGGGAGCTGTTTTTT. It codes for CASSVTTSGTDTGELFF.

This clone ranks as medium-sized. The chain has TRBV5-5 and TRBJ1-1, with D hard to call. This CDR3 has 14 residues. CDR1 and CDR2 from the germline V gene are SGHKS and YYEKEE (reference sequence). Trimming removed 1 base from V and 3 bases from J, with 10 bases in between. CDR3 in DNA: TGTGCCAGCAGCTTGAAGGTCCGGGACACTGAAGCTTTCTTT. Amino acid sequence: CASSLKVRDTEAFF.

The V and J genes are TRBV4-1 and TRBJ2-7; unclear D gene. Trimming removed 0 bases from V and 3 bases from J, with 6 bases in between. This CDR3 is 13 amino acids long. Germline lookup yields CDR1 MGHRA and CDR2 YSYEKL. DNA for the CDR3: TGCGCCAGCAGCCAAGATTTCCTCTACGAGCAGTACTTC. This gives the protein CASSQDFLYEQYF.

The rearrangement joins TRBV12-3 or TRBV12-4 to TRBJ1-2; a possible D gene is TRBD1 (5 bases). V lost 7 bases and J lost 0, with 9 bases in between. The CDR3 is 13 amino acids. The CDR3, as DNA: TGTGCCAGCAATCAAGGGGCTAACTATGGCTACACCTTC. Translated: CASNQGANYGYTF.

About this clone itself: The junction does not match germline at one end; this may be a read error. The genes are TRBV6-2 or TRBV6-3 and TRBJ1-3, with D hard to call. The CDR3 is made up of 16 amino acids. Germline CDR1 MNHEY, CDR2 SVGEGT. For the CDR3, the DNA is TGTGCCAGCAGTTACTCGAACAGTCCACTGGTTGATCAATCGTCTTTT. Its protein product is CASSYSNSPLVDQSSF.

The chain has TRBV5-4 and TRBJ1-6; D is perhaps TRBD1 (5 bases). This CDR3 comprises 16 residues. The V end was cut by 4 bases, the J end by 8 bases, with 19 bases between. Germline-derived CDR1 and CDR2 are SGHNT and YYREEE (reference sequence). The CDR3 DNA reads TGTGCCAGCAGCGCCCGTACAGGAAACCCCTATTCACCCCTCCACTTT. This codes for CASSARTGNPYSPLHF.

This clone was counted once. The CDR3 DNA reads as TGTGCCAGCAGCTTAGAGGGACTAGCGCGAAGACAAGAGACCCAGTACTTC. As protein: CASSLEGLARRQETQYF. The chain uses TRBV7-8 and TRBJ2-5, with 10 bases fitting TRBD2. V was clipped by 1 base and J by 2 bases; unmatched bases: 7. The CDR3 covers 17 residues. CDR1 and CDR2 (germline): SGHVS, FQNEAQ.

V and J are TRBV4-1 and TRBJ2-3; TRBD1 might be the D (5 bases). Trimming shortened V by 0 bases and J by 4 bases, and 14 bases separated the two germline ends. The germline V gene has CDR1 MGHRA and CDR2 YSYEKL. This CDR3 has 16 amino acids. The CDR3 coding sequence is TGCGCCAGCAGCCAAGATCCGCAGGGAAGGGCAGATACGCAGTATTTT. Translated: CASSQDPQGRADTQYF.

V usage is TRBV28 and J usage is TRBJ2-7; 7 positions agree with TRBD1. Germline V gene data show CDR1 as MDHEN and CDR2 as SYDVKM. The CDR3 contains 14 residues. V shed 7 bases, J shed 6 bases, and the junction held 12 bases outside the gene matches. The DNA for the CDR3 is TGTGCCAGCAAAATAGACAGGGTAAGGACCGAGCAGTACTTC. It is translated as CASKIDRVRTEQYF.

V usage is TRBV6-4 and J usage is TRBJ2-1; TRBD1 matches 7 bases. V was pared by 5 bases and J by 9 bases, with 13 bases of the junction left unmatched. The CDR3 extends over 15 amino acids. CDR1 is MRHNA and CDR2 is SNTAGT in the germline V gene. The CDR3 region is CASSPTGAEPLEQFF. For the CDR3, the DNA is TGTGCCAGCAGTCCCACAGGGGCGGAGCCCCTTGAGCAGTTCTTC.

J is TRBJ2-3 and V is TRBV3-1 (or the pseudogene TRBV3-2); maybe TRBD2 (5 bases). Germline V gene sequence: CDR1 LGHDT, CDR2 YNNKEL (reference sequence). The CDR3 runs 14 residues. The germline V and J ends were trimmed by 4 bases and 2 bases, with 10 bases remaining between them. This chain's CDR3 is CASSPPGNTDTQYF. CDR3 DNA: TGTGCCAGCAGCCCGCCGGGGAACACAGATACGCAGTATTTT.

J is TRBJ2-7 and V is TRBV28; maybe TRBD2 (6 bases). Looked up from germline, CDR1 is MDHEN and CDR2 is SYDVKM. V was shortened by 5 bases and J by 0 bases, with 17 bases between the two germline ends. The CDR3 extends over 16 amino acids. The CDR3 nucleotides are TGTGCCAGCAGTCCCCCGGCTAGCGCAAGCTCCTACGAGCAGTACTTC. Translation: CASSPPASASSYEQYF.

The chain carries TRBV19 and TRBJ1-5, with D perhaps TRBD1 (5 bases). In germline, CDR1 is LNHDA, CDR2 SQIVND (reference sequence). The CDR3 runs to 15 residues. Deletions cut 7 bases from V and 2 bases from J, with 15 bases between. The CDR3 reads CASTLRGAGNQPQHF. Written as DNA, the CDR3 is TGTGCCAGTACCCTAAGGGGCGCCGGCAATCAGCCCCAGCATTTT.

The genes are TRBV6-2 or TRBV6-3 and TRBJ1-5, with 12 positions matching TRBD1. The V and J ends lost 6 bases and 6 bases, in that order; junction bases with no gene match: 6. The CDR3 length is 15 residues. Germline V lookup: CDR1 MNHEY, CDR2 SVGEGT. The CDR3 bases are TGTGCCAGCAGCTCCGGGACAGGGGGCACTCAGCCCCAGCATTTT. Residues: CASSSGTGGTQPQHF.

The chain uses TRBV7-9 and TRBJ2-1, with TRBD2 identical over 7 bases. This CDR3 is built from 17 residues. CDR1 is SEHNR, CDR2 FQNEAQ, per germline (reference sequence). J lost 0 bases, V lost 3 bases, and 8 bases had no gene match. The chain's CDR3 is CASSFLAATSSYNEQFF. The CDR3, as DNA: TGTGCCAGCAGCTTCCTAGCGGCGACTAGCTCCTACAATGAGCAGTTCTTC.

In DNA, the CDR3 is TGTGCCAGCAGTTACTCGGCGGGAGACAATGAGCAGTTCTTC. This gives the protein CASSYSAGDNEQFF. This chain connects TRBV6-5 to TRBJ2-1; 7 bases agree with TRBD2. The junction had 1 base not matched to a gene; V was cut back by 0 bases and J by 5 bases. CDR1 is MNHEY and CDR2 is SVGAGI in the germline V gene. The CDR3 sequence is 14 residues long.

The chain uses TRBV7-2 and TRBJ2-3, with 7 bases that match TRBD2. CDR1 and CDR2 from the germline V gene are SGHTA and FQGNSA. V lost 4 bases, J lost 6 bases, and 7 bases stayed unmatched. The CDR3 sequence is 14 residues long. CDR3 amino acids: CASSSGRSWDTQYF. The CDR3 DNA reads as TGTGCCAGCAGCTCCGGGAGGTCCTGGGATACGCAGTATTTT.